This TCR beta chain was recovered during a study of blood T cell repertoires in COVID-19. In the authors' workflow: Scientists estimated how many nucleated cells there were by amplifying reference gene primers. Clones were read by immunoSEQ multiplex PCR, and TCRdb kept only the in-frame ones, dropping some. V and J calls and clone size are given by that table; D and trimming were obtained from the DNA. The sample includes some 110,000 clones, 81% of them seen just once. The sequence was obtained from a woman between 65 and 79 years old with acute or convalescent COVID-19. The material sequenced was peripheral blood.

The CDR3 region is CASSLARYGNEKLFF. CDR3 DNA sequence: TGTGCCAGCAGCTTAGCGCGATACGGGAATGAAAAACTGTTTTTT. This chain links TRBV7-8 with TRBJ1-4; no clear D. V dropped 0 bases and J dropped 5 bases, with 10 bases sitting between them. Germline CDR1 and CDR2: SGHVS and FQNEAQ. This CDR3 contains 15 residues.